Presented here are 29 T cell receptor beta chains from one specimen sequenced in a study of T cell changes during pregnancy in multiple sclerosis. Only in-frame clones appear in the TCRdb table, and some are missing; sequencing was by immunoSEQ multiplex PCR. The table records fewer than 75,000 clones, more than 85% of them present only once. Sequences were derived from peripheral blood, sampled after pregnancy. Receptors originate from a female donor in good health, enrolled as a control in a pregnancy study.

This rearrangement joins TRBV11-3 to TRBJ2-7, with 14 bases identical to TRBD2. The CDR3 contains 16 residues. J lost 6 bases, V lost 2 bases, and 6 bases had no gene match. Germline CDR1 is SGHNT and CDR2 is YENEEA. The CDR3 DNA sequence: TGTGCCAGCAGCTTACGACTAGCGGGAGGGCCTATCGAGCAGTACTTC. It codes for CASSLRLAGGPIEQYF.

The chain links TRBV5-1 to TRBJ2-5; D ambiguous. V lost 1 base, J lost 3 bases, and 7 bases lay in between. CDR3 size: 13 residues. CDR1 SGHRS and CDR2 YFSETQ come from the germline V gene. In DNA form, the CDR3 reads TGCGCCAGCAGCTTGTTCCTAGAAGAGACCCAGTACTTC. It translates to CASSLFLEETQYF.

The genes are TRBV4-2 and TRBJ2-1; 9 bases line up with TRBD2. CDR3 size: 16 residues. From germline, CDR1 is LGHNA and CDR2 YNFKEQ. J gave up 6 bases and V 10 bases, and 16 bases lay outside the gene matches. CDR3: CATCWDLAGRANEQFF. The CDR3, as DNA: TGTGCCACGTGCTGGGATCTAGCGGGGAGGGCCAATGAGCAGTTCTTC.

This rearrangement joins TRBV5-6 to TRBJ2-7, with D perhaps TRBD1 (5 bases). Germline CDR1 SGHDT, CDR2 YYEEEE. The CDR3 extends over 16 amino acids. Trimming took off 1 base at V and 9 bases at J, with 23 bases between the two ends. The CDR3 sequence: CASSLRQRLPGDVQYF. The CDR3 region has the DNA TGTGCCAGCAGCTTGCGACAGCGACTTCCCGGAGATGTGCAGTACTTC.

The genes are TRBV5-8 and TRBJ1-1; 7 bases map to TRBD1. The length of the CDR3 is 15 residues. In germline, CDR1 is SGHTS, CDR2 YDEGEE. J was trimmed by 4 bases and V by 0 bases; bases with no gene match: 6. This chain's CDR3 is CASSLEGALSTEAFF. The CDR3 DNA is TGTGCCAGCAGCTTGGAGGGGGCTTTGAGCACTGAAGCTTTCTTT.

The table lists this clone with a few counts. This chain links TRBV18 with TRBJ2-3; 10 bases map to TRBD1. Germline trimming cut 4 bases from V and 4 bases from J; bases unmatched to any gene: 14. This CDR3 region has 18 residues. Germline V gives CDR1 KGHSH, CDR2 LQKENI. The CDR3 DNA is TGTGCCAGCTCACTAACCGCCCCGACAGGGGGCATATCAGATACGCAGTATTTT. Protein product: CASSLTAPTGGISDTQYF.

The sample holds a few counts of this clone. The genes are TRBV5-1 and TRBJ1-1, with D tentatively TRBD1 (5 bases). CDR1 and CDR2 from the germline V gene are SGHRS and YFSETQ. V lost 7 bases and J 5 bases, leaving 15 bases between the germline ends. The CDR3 covers 13 residues. The CDR3 DNA reads as TGCGCCAGCGCGGGGGAAGGGAGGACTGAAGCTTTCTTT. This encodes CASAGEGRTEAFF.

Only a few counts were recorded for this clone. This chain joins TRBV4-3 and TRBJ1-1, with 8 bases identical to TRBD1. V was clipped by 6 bases and J by 1 base; unmatched bases: 4. The CDR3 is 14 residues long. Per germline, CDR1 LGHNA and CDR2 YSLEER. The CDR3 sequence: CASRDDRGNTEAFF. CDR3 DNA: TGCGCCAGCAGGGACGACAGGGGGAACACTGAAGCTTTCTTT.

The chain carries TRBV15 and TRBJ2-1; 7 bases fit TRBD1. Germline values: CDR1 LNHNV, CDR2 YYDKDF (reference sequence). The V segment lost 2 bases and the J segment 7 bases; nucleotides outside the gene matches: 8. This CDR3 is built from 15 residues. Here the CDR3 DNA reads TGTGCCACCAGCAGAACAGGACAGGAGCGGAATGAGCAGTTCTTC. As protein: CATSRTGQERNEQFF.

This clone was found a few times. The rearrangement uses TRBV12-5 and TRBJ1-1, with 9 bases matching TRBD1. The CDR3 is 17 residues long. Germline CDR1 is LGHNT and CDR2 is FRNRAP. Losses at the gene ends were 0 bases for V and 1 base for J; bases not matched to a gene: 6. The CDR3: CASGLVRGQGGNTEAFF. CDR3 nucleotide sequence: TGTGCTAGTGGTTTGGTAAGGGGACAGGGTGGGAACACTGAAGCTTTCTTT.

The chain combines TRBV7-6 with TRBJ2-3; a weak D match, TRBD1 (5 bases). V was clipped by 0 bases and J by 0 bases, with 7 bases between them. Germline lookup yields CDR1 SGHVS and CDR2 FNYEAQ. This CDR3 has 15 residues. The CDR3 sequence is CASSLAGASTDTQYF. DNA for the CDR3: TGTGCCAGCAGCTTAGCAGGGGCTAGCACAGATACGCAGTATTTT.

The V and J genes are TRBV2 and TRBJ2-3; 7 bases fit TRBD1. Germline trimming cut 6 bases from V and 5 bases from J; bases unmatched to any gene: 2. The germline V gene has CDR1 SNHLY and CDR2 FYNNEI. This CDR3 comprises 12 residues. CDR3 region: CASRGQEDTQYF. CDR3 coding DNA: TGTGCCAGCAGAGGACAGGAAGATACGCAGTATTTT.

The rearrangement links TRBV7-9 to TRBJ2-1; 9 bases align to TRBD1. Losses at the gene ends were 5 bases for V and 6 bases for J; bases not matched to a gene: 11. Germline lookup yields CDR1 SEHNR and CDR2 FQNEAQ (reference sequence). This CDR3 is built from 16 residues. In DNA, the CDR3 is TGTGCCAGCAGCCCACTTTCCGGGACAGGGATCAATGAGCAGTTCTTC. It codes for CASSPLSGTGINEQFF.

This chain links TRBV6-1 with TRBJ2-4; D not certain. From germline, CDR1 is MNHNS and CDR2 SASEGT. Trimming removed 2 bases from V and 4 bases from J, with 15 bases in between. The CDR3 runs 16 residues. The DNA of the CDR3 is TGTGCCAGCAGTGAATTCAGTGAACTACCTAAAAACATTCAGTACTTC. As protein: CASSEFSELPKNIQYF.

V is TRBV7-2 and J is TRBJ1-4; 7 bases map to TRBD1. There are 13 residues in the CDR3. With 6 bases clipped from V and 3 bases from J, the junction kept 1 base outside the gene matches. Per the germline V gene, CDR1 is SGHTA and CDR2 is FQGNSA. This chain's CDR3 is CASRQGSNEKLFF. CDR3 bases: TGTGCCAGCAGACAGGGGTCTAATGAAAAACTGTTTTTT.

V is TRBV2 and J is TRBJ1-5; 10 bases match TRBD1. The CDR3 runs to 15 residues. Germline V gene lookup returns CDR1 SNHLY and CDR2 FYNNEI. V lost 6 bases, J lost 6 bases, and 8 bases stayed unmatched. CDR3 sequence reads: CASRPDRGISQPQHF. CDR3 coding DNA: TGTGCCAGCAGACCGGACAGGGGGATCTCTCAGCCCCAGCATTTT.

V usage is TRBV6-1 and J usage is TRBJ2-3, with 7 bases fitting TRBD1. The junction had 4 bases not matched to a gene; V was cut back by 2 bases and J by 2 bases. The germline gives CDR1 MNHNS, CDR2 SASEGT. The length of the CDR3 is 15 residues. DNA of the CDR3: TGTGCCAGCAGTGAATCCGGGACAGTCACAGATACGCAGTATTTT. Encoded protein: CASSESGTVTDTQYF.

V gene TRBV2 combines with J gene TRBJ1-2, with a possible D match to TRBD1 (5 bases). Germline CDR1 is SNHLY and CDR2 is FYNNEI. The CDR3 contains 13 residues. Trimming shortened V by 3 bases and J by 4 bases, and 9 bases separated the two germline ends. This CDR3 is CASSEGGGYGYTF. As DNA, the CDR3 is TGTGCCAGCAGTGAGGGGGGGGGCTATGGCTACACCTTC.

V gene TRBV4-3 combines with J gene TRBJ2-1; D is unclear. CDR1 and CDR2 from the germline V gene are LGHNA and YSLEER. The CDR3 covers 13 residues. V lost 0 bases and J lost 8, with 8 bases in between. The CDR3 nucleotides are TGCGCCAGCAGCCAAGACTCCTTCTATGAGCAGTTCTTC. It translates to CASSQDSFYEQFF.

This clone was found once. V usage is TRBV5-1 and J usage is TRBJ2-7; weak D call: TRBD1 (6 bases). The germline V gene encodes CDR1 SGHRS and CDR2 YFSETQ. This CDR3 spans 14 amino acids. V lost 2 bases, J lost 2 bases, and 11 bases lay in between. The CDR3 sequence is CASSLRTDTYEQYF. The CDR3 coding sequence is TGCGCCAGCAGCTTACGGACAGATACCTACGAGCAGTACTTC.

The rearrangement joins TRBV28 to TRBJ1-5; TRBD1 agrees at 9 bases. Germline trimming cut 6 bases from V and 6 bases from J; bases unmatched to any gene: 9. The CDR3 contains 15 residues. Germline CDR1 reads MDHEN; CDR2 reads SYDVKM. The CDR3 DNA reads TGTGCCAGCAGCCTACGACAGGGGGACCGTCAGCCCCAGCATTTT. This codes for CASSLRQGDRQPQHF.

J is TRBJ1-3 and V is TRBV6-6, with TRBD1 as a possible D gene (6 bases). The CDR3 is 15 residues long. Per germline, CDR1 MNHNY and CDR2 SVGAGI (reference sequence). V lost 6 bases and J 2 bases, leaving 14 bases between the germline ends. Here the CDR3 reads CASSVAGVTGNTIYF. The CDR3 DNA follows: TGTGCCAGCAGCGTCGCAGGGGTAACTGGAAACACCATATATTTT.

The chain recombines TRBV6-5 with TRBJ2-7; 9 bases agree with TRBD1. Germline CDR1 and CDR2: MNHEY and SVGAGI. V dropped 3 bases and J dropped 2; count of bases not matched to a gene: 5. The CDR3 has 15 amino acids. The CDR3 DNA follows: TGTGCCAGCAGTTATTCGGGACAGGGCACCTACGAGCAGTACTTC. Its protein is CASSYSGQGTYEQYF.

This clone came up once. This sequence joins TRBV7-3 and TRBJ2-2, with 11 nucleotides matching TRBD1. The trim removed 2 bases at V and 4 bases at J, leaving 9 bases unmatched. The CDR3 is made up of 18 amino acids. Looked up from germline, CDR1 is SGHTA and CDR2 is FQGTGA. For the CDR3, the DNA is TGTGCCAGCAGCTTACGCCCCGGGACAGGGGGGTCCACCGGGGAGCTGTTTTTT. It translates to CASSLRPGTGGSTGELFF.

The chain couples TRBV9 to TRBJ2-2, with D possibly being TRBD2 (5 bases). The CDR3 runs to 17 residues. From germline, CDR1 is SGDLS and CDR2 YYNGEE. The V and J ends lost 0 bases and 5 bases respectively, with 17 bases between them. The CDR3 region has the DNA TGTGCCAGCAGCGTAGATCCGGCTAGCAGTCTTACCGGGGAGCTGTTTTTT. Protein: CASSVDPASSLTGELFF.

The gene calls are TRBV5-1 and TRBJ1-3; tentatively, D is TRBD1 (6 bases). The CDR3 sequence is 18 residues long. V lost 3 bases to trimming and J lost 0 bases, with 19 bases between them. Germline V CDR1 and CDR2: SGHRS, YFSETQ. DNA for the CDR3: TGCGCCAGCAGCTCCGACCCGACAGGCGGAAGCTCTGGAAACACCATATATTTT. This translates into CASSSDPTGGSSGNTIYF.

This clone was found a few times. The genes are TRBV6-4 and TRBJ2-1, with D possibly matching TRBD2 (5 bases). Germline CDR1 MRHNA, CDR2 SNTAGT. The CDR3 contains 14 residues. Trimming took 3 bases from V and 5 from J, leaving 11 bases between them. The CDR3 DNA reads as TGTGCCAGCAGTGAGGCGGAGGTTAACAATGAGCAGTTCTTC. Translated, it gives CASSEAEVNNEQFF.

The J gene is TRBJ1-4, the V gene TRBV5-4, with 7 nucleotides matching TRBD1. The germline CDR1 and CDR2 sequences are SGHNT and YYREEE (reference sequence). The CDR3 runs 14 residues. V lost 0 bases and J lost 7; bases outside the gene matches: 3. CDR3 residues: CASSLGSGGEKLFF. Here the CDR3 DNA reads TGTGCCAGCAGCTTGGGTTCAGGGGGTGAAAAACTGTTTTTT.

This chain joins TRBV13 and TRBJ1-5; 11 bases fit TRBD1. Germline V lookup: CDR1 PRHDT, CDR2 FYEKMQ (reference sequence). V lost 7 bases, J lost 1 base, and 18 bases stayed unmatched. There are 20 residues in the CDR3. The CDR3 DNA reads as TGTGCCAGCACTCTTCTGGGACAGGGGGACTCAGGGGTCAGCAATCAGCCCCAGCATTTT. This gives the protein CASTLLGQGDSGVSNQPQHF.